One sample yielded the 11 T cell receptor beta chains listed below, sequenced in a study of Tregs in tolerant kidney transplant recipients. The nonmyeloablative bone marrow transplants came from related graft donors, with transient mixed chimerism. Profiled with immunoSEQ multiplex PCR; TCRdb holds only in-frame clones, not every one. The table has about 81,000 clones, roughly nine tenths seen once. Sequences were derived from CD4+ T cells from blood (PBMCs), sampled 24 months after the transplant. These TCRs come from a human patient who received a combined kidney and bone marrow transplant. Among the T cells, some may be from the graft donor.

The J gene is TRBJ1-2, the V gene TRBV18, with TRBD1 matching over 12 bases. Germline loops: CDR1 KGHSH, CDR2 LQKENI. This CDR3 contains 17 residues. With 2 bases clipped from V and 0 bases from J, the junction kept 4 bases outside the gene matches. This CDR3 is CASSPGTGGASNYGYTF. The DNA for the CDR3 is TGTGCCAGCTCACCAGGGACAGGGGGCGCCTCTAACTATGGCTACACCTTC.

This chain uses TRBV29-1 with TRBJ1-1; D not certain. The length of the CDR3 is 13 residues. In germline, CDR1 is SQVTM, CDR2 ANQGSEA. The V and J ends lost 7 bases and 4 bases respectively, with 16 bases between them. The CDR3 region has the DNA TGCAGCGGAAGGCCCGGGGAGTTCACTGAAGCTTTCTTT. Amino acids: CSGRPGEFTEAFF.

This clone was picked up a small number of times. The CDR3 region has the DNA TGTGCCAGCAGCCGGTGGTCCGTAGCCAAAAACATTCAGTACTTC. Amino acid sequence: CASSRWSVAKNIQYF. This sequence joins TRBV7-8 and TRBJ2-4, with D unclear. CDR1 is SGHVS, CDR2 FQNEAQ, per germline. This CDR3 spans 15 amino acids. V was cut by 5 bases and J by 0 bases, with 11 bases left in between.

CDR3 loop: CASSPSEGTEAFF. The CDR3 coding sequence is TGTGCCAGCAGCCCCAGCGAGGGTACTGAAGCTTTCTTT. The chain employs TRBV7-3 and TRBJ1-1; D is undetermined. The CDR3 has 13 residues. CDR1 and CDR2 (germline): SGHTA, FQGTGA. Trimming took 5 bases from V and 5 from J, leaving 12 bases between them.

V and J are TRBV11-3 and TRBJ2-5; D is unclear. The CDR3 is 13 amino acids. V lost 0 bases, J lost 4 bases, and 6 bases lay in between. Germline V lookup: CDR1 SGHNT, CDR2 YENEEA. The CDR3 region has the DNA TGTGCCAGCAGCTTAGAGGGCTCAGAGACCCAGTACTTC. It encodes CASSLEGSETQYF.

The chain recombines TRBV25-1 with TRBJ2-3, with 11 positions matching TRBD2. Germline V CDR1 and CDR2: MGHDK, SYGVNS. The CDR3 runs 16 residues. J was trimmed by 2 bases and V by 5 bases; bases with no gene match: 6. The CDR3 region has the DNA TGTGCCAGCAGTCTTCTAGCGGGAGGCCCCACAGATACGCAGTATTTT. It yields the protein CASSLLAGGPTDTQYF.

This clone was seen a few times. The chain links TRBV2 to TRBJ2-5, with D unclear. From germline, CDR1 is SNHLY and CDR2 FYNNEI. The ends were cut back, 3 bases at V and 5 bases at J, with 10 bases in the middle. CDR3 length: 13 amino acids. This chain's CDR3 is CASSDVSGETQYF. As DNA, the CDR3 is TGTGCCAGCAGTGACGTGTCCGGGGAGACCCAGTACTTC. The full variable domain, its missing parts supplied by reference TRBV2 and TRBJ2-5, is EPEVTQTPSHQVTQMGQEVILRCVPISNHLYFYWYRQILGQKVEFLVSFYNNEISEKSEIFDDQFSVERPDGSNFTLKIRSTKLEDSAMYFCASSDVSGETQYFGPGTRLLVL.

This clone appeared a single time. The chain carries TRBV2 and TRBJ2-2; 10 nucleotides align to TRBD1. The CDR3 contains 15 residues. CDR1 is SNHLY, CDR2 FYNNEI, per germline. The ends lost 4 bases at V and 8 bases at J; junction bases unmatched: 7. CDR3 loop: CASSVRTGGLGELFF. CDR3 DNA: TGTGCCAGCAGTGTAAGGACAGGGGGACTTGGGGAGCTGTTTTTT.

The chain joins TRBV9 to TRBJ2-7, with 10 bases matching TRBD2. The CDR3 is made up of 15 amino acids. The J segment lost 5 bases and the V segment lost 3 bases, leaving 8 bases of the junction unmatched. Looked up from germline, CDR1 is SGDLS and CDR2 is YYNGEE. CDR3 in DNA: TGTGCCAGCAGCGCCTCGGGACTAGCGTACCACGAGCAGTACTTC. It codes for CASSASGLAYHEQYF.

The rearrangement links TRBV5-1 to TRBJ2-1; a weak D match, TRBD2 (6 bases). V shed 1 base and J shed 9 bases, with 11 bases lying between them. The CDR3 loop spans 13 amino acids. Germline loops: CDR1 SGHRS, CDR2 YFSETQ. CDR3 protein: CASSLPTSGEQFF. Written as DNA, the CDR3 is TGCGCCAGCAGCTTGCCGACTAGTGGTGAGCAGTTCTTC.

The chain uses TRBV7-3 and TRBJ2-3; a possible D gene is TRBD2 (6 bases). The germline V gene has CDR1 SGHTA and CDR2 FQGTGA. This CDR3 has 15 amino acids. V lost 0 bases and J 2 bases, leaving 9 bases between the germline ends. CDR3 DNA sequence: TGTGCCAGCAGCTTAACGGGGGGATACACAGATACGCAGTATTTT. Protein product: CASSLTGGYTDTQYF.